Following are 30 T cell receptor beta chains from one sample sequenced in a study of blood T cells in healthy people across ages. With a J-beta primer mix and a sample-barcoded 5' primer, a second PCR ran about 7 to 12 cycles. TCRdb re-analysed the 5' RACE reads in MiXCR, keeping a single row per CDR3 protein. The data show roughly 830,000 distinct CDR3 sequences, under 80% seen once. Sequencing was done on a sample of blood. The receptors stem from a young man in good health.

This clonotype has more than one count but fewer than ten. The gene calls are TRBV20-1 and TRBJ2-3; 12 bases match TRBD2. The V and J ends lost 4 bases and 6 bases, in that order; junction bases with no gene match: 11. The CDR3 runs 16 residues. From germline, CDR1 is DFQATT and CDR2 SNEGSKA (reference sequence). CDR3 sequence reads: CSATSSSGGARDTQYF. In nucleotides, the CDR3 is TGCAGTGCTACCTCTTCTAGCGGGGGGGCGCGGGATACGCAGTATTTT.

The rearrangement uses TRBV28 and TRBJ2-1; TRBD2 matches at 7 bases. V shed 7 bases and J 2 bases; nucleotides not matched to a gene: 8. The germline V gene encodes CDR1 MDHEN and CDR2 SYDVKM. The CDR3 contains 15 residues. CDR3 region: CASITIGGTYNEQFF. CDR3 nucleotide sequence: TGTGCCAGCATTACCATCGGGGGGACCTACAATGAGCAGTTCTTC. Supplemented by reference TRBV28 and TRBJ2-1, the full variable domain reads DVKVTQSSRYLVKRTGEKVFLECVQDMDHENMFWYRQDPGLGLRLIYFSYDVKMKEKGDIPEGYSVSREKKERFSLILESASTNQTSMYLCASITIGGTYNEQFFGPGTRLTVL.

The CDR3 DNA follows: TGTGCCAGCAGCCAAACCGGGACTAGTCAAGATACGCAGTATTTT. Residues: CASSQTGTSQDTQYF. This chain uses TRBV4-2 with TRBJ2-3; 8 positions agree with TRBD2. The CDR3 has 15 amino acids. The V segment lost 2 bases and the J segment 5 bases; nucleotides outside the gene matches: 6. Per germline, CDR1 LGHNA and CDR2 YNFKEQ.

V gene TRBV2 combines with J gene TRBJ2-1; D call uncertain. Trimming stripped 5 bases from V and 5 bases from J, with 7 bases between. Germline CDR1 and CDR2: SNHLY and FYNNEI. The CDR3 is 12 residues long. CDR3: CASSIRHNEQFF. DNA of the CDR3: TGTGCCAGCAGTATCAGGCACAATGAGCAGTTCTTC.

This clonotype has only one observation. The rearrangement links TRBV7-9 to TRBJ2-2, with D uncertain. Germline CDR1 SEHNR, CDR2 FQNEAQ (reference sequence). Trimming took off 5 bases at V and 8 bases at J, with 9 bases between the two ends. The CDR3 contains 12 residues. CDR3 in amino acids: CASSQAEGELFF. The CDR3 DNA follows: TGTGCCAGCAGCCAGGCCGAAGGGGAGCTGTTTTTT.

The chain has TRBV28 and TRBJ1-4; TRBD1 might be the D (6 bases). Germline V lookup: CDR1 MDHEN, CDR2 SYDVKM. The V and J ends lost 5 bases and 8 bases respectively, with 15 bases between them. The CDR3 extends over 14 amino acids. DNA of the CDR3: TGTGCCAGCAGTCTCAGGGGTTTATCGGAAAAACTGTTTTTT. Its protein is CASSLRGLSEKLFF.

About this clonotype itself: One end of the junction is discordant with germline, which a read error may explain. The chain links TRBV3-1 to TRBJ1-2; D gene ambiguous. Germline V gives CDR1 LGHDT, CDR2 YNNKEL (reference sequence). CDR3 size: 14 residues. DNA of the CDR3: TGTGCCGGCAGCCCCTTTCTGGGGATCGGGGGCTACACCTTC. The encoded protein is CAGSPFLGIGGYTF.

This chain uses TRBV6-1 with TRBJ2-7, with 7 bases lining up with TRBD2. The CDR3 length is 15 residues. CDR1 and CDR2 (germline): MNHNS, SASEGT. The V segment lost 2 bases and the J segment 7 bases; nucleotides outside the gene matches: 11. The CDR3: CASSELGRDYNEQYF. CDR3 DNA: TGTGCCAGCAGTGAACTTGGGCGGGACTACAATGAGCAGTACTTC.

The chain carries TRBV4-3 and TRBJ2-1; 7 bases agree with TRBD1. Per germline, CDR1 LGHNA and CDR2 YSLEER. Germline trimming cut 4 bases from V and 9 bases from J; bases unmatched to any gene: 6. The CDR3 runs to 13 residues. Here the CDR3 reads CASSRDGTAEQFF. In DNA, the CDR3 is TGCGCCAGCAGCCGGGATGGGACAGCTGAGCAGTTCTTC.

The V and J genes are TRBV6-5 and TRBJ1-4; D is uncertain. Trimming shortened V by 6 bases and J by 0 bases, and 14 bases separated the two germline ends. The germline V gene encodes CDR1 MNHEY and CDR2 SVGAGI. The CDR3 spans 16 residues. CDR3 loop: CASRLTQQSTNEKLFF. CDR3 nucleotide sequence: TGTGCCAGCAGACTAACGCAACAGTCAACTAATGAAAAACTGTTTTTT.

The V call is TRBV12-3 or TRBV12-4, the J call TRBJ2-1; TRBD2 aligns across 9 bases. V gave up 3 bases and J gave up 9 bases; unmatched junction bases: 12. The CDR3 covers 16 residues. The DNA of the CDR3 is TGTGCCAGCAGTTTTGGAGCAGGGACTAGCTACCTTGAGCAGTTCTTC. Its protein is CASSFGAGTSYLEQFF.

This clonotype was counted once. This sequence joins TRBV6-2 or TRBV6-3 and TRBJ2-5; 7 bases fit TRBD2. Germline CDR1 MNHEY, CDR2 SVGEGT. Losses at the gene ends were 2 bases for V and 2 bases for J; bases not matched to a gene: 5. There are 15 residues in the CDR3. CDR3 DNA: TGTGCCAGCAGTTACGGGGGGGGACCTCAAGAGACCCAGTACTTC. Translating it yields CASSYGGGPQETQYF.

This clonotype was detected only a few times. The gene calls are TRBV3-1 and TRBJ2-1, with D perhaps TRBD2 (7 bases). The germline V gene has CDR1 LGHDT and CDR2 YNNKEL (reference sequence). V dropped 0 bases and J dropped 3 bases, with 12 bases sitting between them. The CDR3 extends over 16 amino acids. The CDR3 region has the DNA TGTGCCAGCAGCCAAGAGGGGGGGGCTCTCTACAATGAGCAGTTCTTC. Translating it yields CASSQEGGALYNEQFF.

A few counts support this clonotype. J is TRBJ2-1 and V is TRBV6-5; the D is unclear. The CDR3 extends over 14 amino acids. The V gene's germline CDR1 is MNHEY and CDR2 SVGAGI. V lost 0 bases and J 5 bases, leaving 8 bases between the germline ends. CDR3 sequence reads: CASSYSRIHNEQFF. The CDR3 DNA sequence: TGTGCCAGCAGTTACTCACGGATCCACAATGAGCAGTTCTTC.

There are a few counts of this clonotype. The V gene is TRBV13, the J gene TRBJ2-2, with TRBD1 matching 7 bases. There are 15 residues in the CDR3. Germline trimming cut 5 bases from V and 4 bases from J; bases unmatched to any gene: 7. Looked up from germline, CDR1 is PRHDT and CDR2 is FYEKMQ (reference sequence). CDR3: CASSVGQSTTGELFF. CDR3 DNA: TGTGCCAGCAGCGTGGGACAGTCAACCACCGGGGAGCTGTTTTTT.

The rearrangement uses TRBV18 and TRBJ1-2, with D perhaps TRBD1 (5 bases). Trimming removed 3 bases from V and 7 bases from J, with 12 bases in between. The CDR3 extends over 13 amino acids. CDR1 and CDR2 from the germline V gene are KGHSH and LQKENI. The CDR3 DNA sequence: TGTGCCAGCTCACCCCCGGCTAGGGGTGGCTACACCTTC. Protein sequence: CASSPPARGGYTF.

The V and J genes are TRBV12-3 or TRBV12-4 and TRBJ2-1; possibly TRBD2 for D (5 bases). The assigned J gene may be wrong: the sequence end matches TRBJ2-7 better. The CDR3 consists of 16 residues. The CDR3 here is CASRGPLKGSTYEQYF. CDR3 DNA: TGTGCCAGCAGAGGCCCTTTAAAAGGGAGCACCTACGAGCAGTACTTC.

V usage is TRBV20-1 and J usage is TRBJ1-2; 8 bases line up with TRBD1. Trimming removed 3 bases from V and 2 bases from J; junction bases left unmatched: 5. Germline CDR1 reads DFQATT; CDR2 reads SNEGSKA (reference sequence). The CDR3 runs to 14 residues. The CDR3 DNA sequence: TGCAGTGCTAGTAAGGGACAGGTGAACTATGGCTACACCTTC. It translates to CSASKGQVNYGYTF.

This clonotype was detected a few times. The V and J genes are TRBV4-2 and TRBJ1-1; no clear D. Per the germline V gene, CDR1 is LGHNA and CDR2 is YNFKEQ. The CDR3 sequence is 13 residues long. V lost 0 bases and J lost 5, with 7 bases in between. Here the CDR3 DNA reads TGTGCCAGCAGCCAAGATCTAGGGACTGAAGCTTTCTTT. This codes for CASSQDLGTEAFF.

The chain couples TRBV29-1 to TRBJ2-3; D tentatively fits TRBD1 or TRBD2 (6 bases each). V was pared by 7 bases and J by 5 bases, with 22 bases between. This CDR3 has 15 amino acids. CDR1 and CDR2 (germline): SQVTM, ANQGSEA. CDR3 protein: CSAPKVGGRRDTQYF. The DNA for the CDR3 is TGCAGCGCCCCTAAGGTGGGGGGCCGACGAGATACGCAGTATTTT.

This clonotype turned up a few times. The CDR3 sequence: CASSFELLNGGYTF. In DNA form, the CDR3 reads TGCGCCAGCAGCTTTGAACTCCTTAATGGCGGCTACACCTTC. This chain uses TRBV5-1 with TRBJ1-2; D gene unclear. Germline V gene data show CDR1 as SGHRS and CDR2 as YFSETQ. Trimming took 2 bases from V and 8 from J, leaving 16 bases between them. The CDR3 consists of 14 residues.

The J gene is TRBJ2-3, the V gene TRBV7-9; tentatively, D is TRBD2 (5 bases). V lost 8 bases, J lost 5 bases, and 14 bases lay in between. Germline-derived CDR1 and CDR2 are SEHNR and FQNEAQ (reference sequence). The CDR3 has 13 amino acids. CDR3 sequence: CASGLPVGDTQYF. CDR3 in DNA: TGTGCCAGCGGACTCCCAGTCGGAGATACGCAGTATTTT.

This clonotype was picked up a small number of times. The J gene is TRBJ2-5, the V gene TRBV7-2; 7 bases agree with TRBD1. The CDR3 contains 14 residues. The trim removed 5 bases at V and 5 bases at J, leaving 8 bases unmatched. Germline V gene sequence: CDR1 SGHTA, CDR2 FQGNSA. DNA of the CDR3: TGTGCCAGCAGCCCTCGACAGGGACGGGAGACCCAGTACTTC. Amino acids: CASSPRQGRETQYF.

This clonotype was seen once. The chain has TRBV7-3 and TRBJ2-1, with 8 bases matching TRBD2. V dropped 4 bases and J dropped 9; count of bases not matched to a gene: 5. Germline V gives CDR1 SGHTA, CDR2 FQGTGA. The CDR3 length is 13 residues. CDR3 amino acids: CASSWGLEGEQFF. CDR3 nucleotide sequence: TGTGCCAGCAGCTGGGGACTAGAAGGTGAGCAGTTCTTC.

This clonotype has only a few counts. The chain couples TRBV7-2 to TRBJ2-3; 9 bases align to TRBD1. This CDR3 has 15 residues. Germline values: CDR1 SGHTA, CDR2 FQGNSA. V dropped 3 bases and J dropped 2; count of bases not matched to a gene: 3. Written as DNA, the CDR3 is TGTGCCAGCAGCTTGGACAGGGGAGTCACAGATACGCAGTATTTT. Its translation is CASSLDRGVTDTQYF.

The J gene is TRBJ2-5, the V gene TRBV2; maybe TRBD1 (6 bases). V lost 7 bases to trimming and J lost 1 base, with 13 bases between them. Germline V CDR1 and CDR2: SNHLY, FYNNEI. The CDR3 runs 14 residues. The CDR3 DNA reads TGTGCCAGCAATCCTACAGGGAGCCAAGAGACCCAGTACTTC. As protein: CASNPTGSQETQYF.

The chain has TRBV20-1 and TRBJ1-2; the D is unclear. CDR3 size: 11 residues. Per the germline V gene, CDR1 is DFQATT and CDR2 is SNEGSKA (reference sequence). With 3 bases removed from V and 3 bases from J, the gap between germline ends came to 5 bases. CDR3 bases: TGCAGTGCTAGGGAATACTATGGCTACACCTTC. It specifies CSAREYYGYTF.

The chain joins TRBV18 to TRBJ2-1; 7 bases line up with TRBD2. The germline V gene has CDR1 KGHSH and CDR2 LQKENI. The CDR3 is 16 residues long. The trim removed 0 bases at V and 9 bases at J, leaving 11 bases unmatched. For the CDR3, the DNA is TGTGCCAGCTCACCACCGGGGAGCGGGGCGGCGGGTGAGCAGTTCTTC. It encodes CASSPPGSGAAGEQFF.

The chain combines TRBV5-1 with TRBJ2-7; 9 nucleotides line up with TRBD1. CDR1 and CDR2 from the germline V gene are SGHRS and YFSETQ. CDR3 length: 14 amino acids. Trimming cost V 4 bases and J 4 bases; bases outside gene matches: 6. The DNA for the CDR3 is TGCGCCAGCAGCACGACAGGGGGACCTTACGAGCAGTACTTC. This gives the protein CASSTTGGPYEQYF.

This chain joins TRBV28 and TRBJ1-2; tentatively, D is TRBD1 (5 bases). The V gene lost 5 bases and the J gene lost 4 bases, with 14 bases spanning the gap. Germline assignment: CDR1 MDHEN and CDR2 SYDVKM. This CDR3 is built from 14 residues. The CDR3: CASSPYPGAYGYTF. The CDR3 DNA reads TGTGCCAGCAGTCCCTACCCCGGGGCCTATGGCTACACCTTC.